This T cell receptor beta chain was documented in a study of T cell repertoires in cytomegalovirus infection. This clonotype has just a few counts. Antigen unknown. TCRdb reprocessed the reads via MiXCR and lists one record per CDR3 protein. The sample has 70,000 to 95,000 distinct CDR3 sequences, 25% to 35% seen once. Sequenced material: CD8+ T cells from cultured PBMCs, taken from culture after CMV antigen stimulation. The origin of this receptor is a human donor in good health (CMV status not recorded). Some clones in this sample may be carry-over from other donors' samples.

CDR3 loop: CASSLRGGGSSYEQYF. The CDR3 DNA follows: TGTGCCAGCAGCTTAAGGGGGGGTGGTAGCTCCTACGAGCAGTACTTC. The chain employs TRBV7-2 and TRBJ2-7; D might be TRBD2 (7 bases). With 2 bases removed from V and 0 bases from J, the gap between germline ends came to 14 bases. Germline-derived CDR1 and CDR2 are SGHTA and FQGNSA. This CDR3 comprises 16 residues.